This T cell receptor (beta chain) is drawn from a study of identical twins. CDR3 length: 13 amino acids. Trimming cost V 3 bases and J 1 base; bases outside gene matches: 0. Germline CDR1 and CDR2: DFQATT and SNEGSKA (reference sequence). This clonotype was found a few times. Its antigen is currently unknown. Template switching supplied a universal primer site; unique molecular identifiers were carried on the cDNA. TCRdb redid the calling of the 5' RACE reads with MiXCR, one entry per CDR3 protein. There are 450,000 to 500,000 distinct CDR3 sequences in the sample; 13% to 15% occur only once, and 0.8% to 1% lies in the top ten. Broader study findings: While abundant cord blood beta clonotypes carried fewer insertions, memory repertoires showed no such pattern.

The sample also formed part of further work on yellow fever vaccine responses in identical twins.

This clonotype was obtained from a woman between 18 and 29 years old in good health. This chain joins TRBV20-1 and TRBJ2-4; the match to TRBD1 covers 7 bases. Specimen: CD4+ T cells sorted from blood. The CDR3 DNA follows: TGCAGTGCTAGGACAGGGGCCAAAAACATTCAGTACTTC. Encoded protein: CSARTGAKNIQYF.